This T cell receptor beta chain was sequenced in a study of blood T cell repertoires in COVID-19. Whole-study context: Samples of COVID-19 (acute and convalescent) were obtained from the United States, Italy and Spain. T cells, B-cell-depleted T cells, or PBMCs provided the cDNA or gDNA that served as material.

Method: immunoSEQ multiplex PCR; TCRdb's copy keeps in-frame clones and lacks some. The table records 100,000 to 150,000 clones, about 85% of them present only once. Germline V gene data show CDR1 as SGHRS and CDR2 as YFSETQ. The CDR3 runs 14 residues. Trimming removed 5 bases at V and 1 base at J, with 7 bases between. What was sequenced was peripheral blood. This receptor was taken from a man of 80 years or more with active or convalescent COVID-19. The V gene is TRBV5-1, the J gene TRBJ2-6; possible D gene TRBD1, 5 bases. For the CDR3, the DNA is TGCGCCAGCAGACCAGGGTCTGGGGCCAACGTCCTGACTTTC. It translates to CASRPGSGANVLTF.